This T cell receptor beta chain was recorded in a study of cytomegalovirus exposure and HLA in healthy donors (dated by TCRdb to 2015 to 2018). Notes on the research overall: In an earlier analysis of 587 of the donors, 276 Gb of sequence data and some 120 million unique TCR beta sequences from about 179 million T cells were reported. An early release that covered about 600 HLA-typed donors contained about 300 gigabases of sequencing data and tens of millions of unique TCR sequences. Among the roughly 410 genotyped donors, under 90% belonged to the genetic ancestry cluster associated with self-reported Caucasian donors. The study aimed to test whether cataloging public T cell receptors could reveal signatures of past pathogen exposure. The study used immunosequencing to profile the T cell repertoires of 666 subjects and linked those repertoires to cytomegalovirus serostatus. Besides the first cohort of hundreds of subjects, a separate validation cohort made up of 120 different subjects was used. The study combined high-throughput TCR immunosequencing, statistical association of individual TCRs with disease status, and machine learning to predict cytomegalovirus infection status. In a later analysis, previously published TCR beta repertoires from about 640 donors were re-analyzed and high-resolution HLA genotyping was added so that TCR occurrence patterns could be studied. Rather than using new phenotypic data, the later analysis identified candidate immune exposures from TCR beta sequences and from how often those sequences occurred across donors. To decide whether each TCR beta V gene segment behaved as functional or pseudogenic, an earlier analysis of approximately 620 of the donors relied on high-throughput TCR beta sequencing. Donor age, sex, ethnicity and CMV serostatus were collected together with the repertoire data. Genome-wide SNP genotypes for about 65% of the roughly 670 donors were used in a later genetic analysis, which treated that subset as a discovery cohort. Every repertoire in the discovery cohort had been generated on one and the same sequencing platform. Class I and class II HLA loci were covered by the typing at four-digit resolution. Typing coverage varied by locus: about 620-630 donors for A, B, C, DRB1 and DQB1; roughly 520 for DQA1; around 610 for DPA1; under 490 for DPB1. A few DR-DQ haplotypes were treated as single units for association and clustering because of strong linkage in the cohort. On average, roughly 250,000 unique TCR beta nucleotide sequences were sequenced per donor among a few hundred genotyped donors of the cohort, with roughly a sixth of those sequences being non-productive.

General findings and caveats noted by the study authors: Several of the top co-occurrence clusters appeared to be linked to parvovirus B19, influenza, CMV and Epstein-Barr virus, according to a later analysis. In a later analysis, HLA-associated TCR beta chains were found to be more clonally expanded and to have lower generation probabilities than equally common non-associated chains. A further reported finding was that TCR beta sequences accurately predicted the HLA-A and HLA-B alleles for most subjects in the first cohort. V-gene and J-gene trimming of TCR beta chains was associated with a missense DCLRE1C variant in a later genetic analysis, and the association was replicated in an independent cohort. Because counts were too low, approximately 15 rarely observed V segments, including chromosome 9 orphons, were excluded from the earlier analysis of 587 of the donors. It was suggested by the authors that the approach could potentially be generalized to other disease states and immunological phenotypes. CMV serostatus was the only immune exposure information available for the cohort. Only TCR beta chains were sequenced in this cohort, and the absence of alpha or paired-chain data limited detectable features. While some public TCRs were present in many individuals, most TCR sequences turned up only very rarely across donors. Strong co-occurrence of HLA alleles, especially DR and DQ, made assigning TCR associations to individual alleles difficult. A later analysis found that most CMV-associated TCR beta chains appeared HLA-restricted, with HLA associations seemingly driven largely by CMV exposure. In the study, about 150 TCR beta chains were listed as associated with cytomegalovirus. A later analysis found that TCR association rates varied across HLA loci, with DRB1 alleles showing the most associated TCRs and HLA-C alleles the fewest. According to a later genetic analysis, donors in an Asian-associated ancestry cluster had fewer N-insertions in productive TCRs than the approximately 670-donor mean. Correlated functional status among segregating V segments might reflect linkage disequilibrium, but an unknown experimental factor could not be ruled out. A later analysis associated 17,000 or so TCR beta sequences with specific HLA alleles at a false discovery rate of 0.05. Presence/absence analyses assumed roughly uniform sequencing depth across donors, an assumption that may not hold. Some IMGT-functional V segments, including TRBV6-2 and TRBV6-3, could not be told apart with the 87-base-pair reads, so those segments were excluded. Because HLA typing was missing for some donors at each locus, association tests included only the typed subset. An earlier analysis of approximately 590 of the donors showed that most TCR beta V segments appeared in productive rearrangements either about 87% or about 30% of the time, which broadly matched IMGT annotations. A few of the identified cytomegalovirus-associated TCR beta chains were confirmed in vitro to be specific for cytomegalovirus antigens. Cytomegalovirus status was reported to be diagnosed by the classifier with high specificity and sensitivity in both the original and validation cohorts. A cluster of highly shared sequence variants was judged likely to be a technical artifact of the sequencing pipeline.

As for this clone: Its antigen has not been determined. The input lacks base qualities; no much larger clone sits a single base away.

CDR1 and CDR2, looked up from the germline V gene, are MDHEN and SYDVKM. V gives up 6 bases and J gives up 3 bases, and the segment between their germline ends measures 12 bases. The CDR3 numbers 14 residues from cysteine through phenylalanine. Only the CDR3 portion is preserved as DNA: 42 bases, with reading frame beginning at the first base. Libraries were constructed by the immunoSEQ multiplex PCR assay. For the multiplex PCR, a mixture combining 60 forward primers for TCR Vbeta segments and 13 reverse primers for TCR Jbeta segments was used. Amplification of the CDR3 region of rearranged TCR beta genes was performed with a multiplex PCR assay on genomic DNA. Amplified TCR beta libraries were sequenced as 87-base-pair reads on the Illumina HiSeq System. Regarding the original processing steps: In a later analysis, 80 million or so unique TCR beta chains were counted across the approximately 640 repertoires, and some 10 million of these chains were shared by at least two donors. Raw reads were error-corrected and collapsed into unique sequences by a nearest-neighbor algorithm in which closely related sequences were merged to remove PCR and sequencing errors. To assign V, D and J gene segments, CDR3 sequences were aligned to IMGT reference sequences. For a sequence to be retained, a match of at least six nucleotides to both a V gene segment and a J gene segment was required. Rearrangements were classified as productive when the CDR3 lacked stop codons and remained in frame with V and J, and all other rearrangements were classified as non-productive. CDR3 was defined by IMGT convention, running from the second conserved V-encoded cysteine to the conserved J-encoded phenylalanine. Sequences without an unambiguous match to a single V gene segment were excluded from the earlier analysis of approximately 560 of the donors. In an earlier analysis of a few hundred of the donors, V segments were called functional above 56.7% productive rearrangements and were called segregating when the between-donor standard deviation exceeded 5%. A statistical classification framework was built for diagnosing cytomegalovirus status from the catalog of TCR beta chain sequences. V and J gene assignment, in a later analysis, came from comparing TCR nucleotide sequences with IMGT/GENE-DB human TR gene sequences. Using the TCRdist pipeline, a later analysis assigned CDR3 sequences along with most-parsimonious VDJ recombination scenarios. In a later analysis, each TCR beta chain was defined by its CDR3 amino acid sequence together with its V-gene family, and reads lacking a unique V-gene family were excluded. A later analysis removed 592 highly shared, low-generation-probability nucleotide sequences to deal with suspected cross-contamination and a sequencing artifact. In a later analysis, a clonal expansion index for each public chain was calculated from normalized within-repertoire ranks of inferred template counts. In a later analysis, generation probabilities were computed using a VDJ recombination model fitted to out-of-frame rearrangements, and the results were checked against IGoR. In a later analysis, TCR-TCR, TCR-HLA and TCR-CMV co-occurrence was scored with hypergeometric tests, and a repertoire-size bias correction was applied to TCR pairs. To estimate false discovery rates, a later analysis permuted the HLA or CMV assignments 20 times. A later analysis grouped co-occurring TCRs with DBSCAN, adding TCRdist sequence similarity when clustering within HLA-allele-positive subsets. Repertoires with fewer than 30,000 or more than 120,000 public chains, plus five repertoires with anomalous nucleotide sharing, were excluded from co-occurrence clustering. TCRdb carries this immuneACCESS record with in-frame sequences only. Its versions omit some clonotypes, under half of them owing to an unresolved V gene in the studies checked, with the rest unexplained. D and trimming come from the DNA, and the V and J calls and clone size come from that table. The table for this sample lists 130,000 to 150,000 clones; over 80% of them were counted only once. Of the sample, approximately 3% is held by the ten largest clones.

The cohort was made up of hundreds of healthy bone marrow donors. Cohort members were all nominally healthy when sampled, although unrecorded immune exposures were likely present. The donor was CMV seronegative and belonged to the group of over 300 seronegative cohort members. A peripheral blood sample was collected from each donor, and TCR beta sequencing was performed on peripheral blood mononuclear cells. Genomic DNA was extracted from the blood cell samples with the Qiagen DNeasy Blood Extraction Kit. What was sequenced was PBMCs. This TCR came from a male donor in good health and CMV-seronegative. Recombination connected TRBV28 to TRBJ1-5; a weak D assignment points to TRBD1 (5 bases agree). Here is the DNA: TGTGCCAGCAGCGGGACTGCCTCCAATCAGCCCCAGCATTTT. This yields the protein CASSGTASNQPQHF.